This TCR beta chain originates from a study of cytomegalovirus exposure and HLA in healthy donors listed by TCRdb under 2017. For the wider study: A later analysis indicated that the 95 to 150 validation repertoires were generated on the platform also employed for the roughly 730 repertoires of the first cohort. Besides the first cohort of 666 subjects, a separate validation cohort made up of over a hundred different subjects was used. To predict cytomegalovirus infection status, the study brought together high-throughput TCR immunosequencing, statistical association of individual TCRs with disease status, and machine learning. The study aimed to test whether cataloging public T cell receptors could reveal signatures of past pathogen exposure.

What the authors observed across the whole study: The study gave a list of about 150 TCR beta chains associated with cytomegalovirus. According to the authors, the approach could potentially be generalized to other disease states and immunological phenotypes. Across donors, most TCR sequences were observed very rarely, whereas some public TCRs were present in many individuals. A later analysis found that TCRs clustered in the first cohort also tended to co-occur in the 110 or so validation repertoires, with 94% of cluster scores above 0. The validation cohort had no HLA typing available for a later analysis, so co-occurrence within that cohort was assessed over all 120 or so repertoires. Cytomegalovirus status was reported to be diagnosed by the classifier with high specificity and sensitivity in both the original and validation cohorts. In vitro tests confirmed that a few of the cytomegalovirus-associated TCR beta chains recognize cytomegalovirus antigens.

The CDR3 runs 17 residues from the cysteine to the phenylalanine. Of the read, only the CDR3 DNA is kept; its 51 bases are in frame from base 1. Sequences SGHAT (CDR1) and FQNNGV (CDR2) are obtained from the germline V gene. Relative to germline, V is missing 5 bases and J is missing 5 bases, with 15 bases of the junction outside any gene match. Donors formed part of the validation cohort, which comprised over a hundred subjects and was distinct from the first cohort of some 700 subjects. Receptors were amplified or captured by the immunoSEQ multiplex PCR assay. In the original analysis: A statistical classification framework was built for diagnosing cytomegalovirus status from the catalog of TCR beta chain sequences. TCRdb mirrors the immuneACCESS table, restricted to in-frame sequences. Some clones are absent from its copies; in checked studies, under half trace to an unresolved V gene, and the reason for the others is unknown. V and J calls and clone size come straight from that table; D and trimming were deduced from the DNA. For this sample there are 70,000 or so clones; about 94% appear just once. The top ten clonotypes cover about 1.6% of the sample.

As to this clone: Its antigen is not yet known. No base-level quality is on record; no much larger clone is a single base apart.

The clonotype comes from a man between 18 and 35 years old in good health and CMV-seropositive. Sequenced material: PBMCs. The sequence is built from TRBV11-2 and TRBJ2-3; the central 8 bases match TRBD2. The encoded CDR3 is CASSPRRGGFRGDTQYF. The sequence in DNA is TGTGCCAGCAGCCCCCGTCGCGGGGGGTTCAGGGGAGATACGCAGTATTTT.